This T cell receptor beta chain was profiled in a study of identical twins. In TCRdb, the 5' RACE reads were re-called with MiXCR into one record per CDR3 protein. The repertoire consists of roughly 1,500,000 distinct CDR3 sequences, with around 29% occurring once and the leading ten covering about 0.3%. Germline CDR1 MDHEN, CDR2 SYDVKM. This CDR3 is 14 amino acids long. The J segment lost 8 bases and the V segment lost 7 bases, leaving 11 bases of the junction unmatched. Material for sequencing was cord blood. The V and J genes are TRBV28 and TRBJ2-1, with 7 positions matching TRBD1. This sequence originates from a newborn girl in good health. CDR3 loop: CASKNPDRMYEQFF. The CDR3 bases are TGTGCCAGCAAAAACCCGGACAGGATGTATGAGCAGTTCTTC.